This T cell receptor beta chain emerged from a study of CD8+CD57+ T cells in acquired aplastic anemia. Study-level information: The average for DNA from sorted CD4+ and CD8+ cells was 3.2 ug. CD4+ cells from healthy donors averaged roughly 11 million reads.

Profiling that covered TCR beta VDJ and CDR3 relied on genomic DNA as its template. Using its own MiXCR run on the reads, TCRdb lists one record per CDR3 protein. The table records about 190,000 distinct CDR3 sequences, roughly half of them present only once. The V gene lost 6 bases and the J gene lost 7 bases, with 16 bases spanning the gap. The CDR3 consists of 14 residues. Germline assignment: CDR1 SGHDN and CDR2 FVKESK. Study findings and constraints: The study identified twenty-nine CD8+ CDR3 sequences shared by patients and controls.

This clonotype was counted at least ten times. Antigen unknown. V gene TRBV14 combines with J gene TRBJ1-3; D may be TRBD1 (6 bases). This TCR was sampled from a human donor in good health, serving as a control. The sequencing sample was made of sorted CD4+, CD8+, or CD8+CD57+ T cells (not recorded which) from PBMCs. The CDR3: CASSPRLGGNTIYF. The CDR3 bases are TGTGCCAGCAGTCCCCGCCTGGGGGGCAACACCATATATTTT.